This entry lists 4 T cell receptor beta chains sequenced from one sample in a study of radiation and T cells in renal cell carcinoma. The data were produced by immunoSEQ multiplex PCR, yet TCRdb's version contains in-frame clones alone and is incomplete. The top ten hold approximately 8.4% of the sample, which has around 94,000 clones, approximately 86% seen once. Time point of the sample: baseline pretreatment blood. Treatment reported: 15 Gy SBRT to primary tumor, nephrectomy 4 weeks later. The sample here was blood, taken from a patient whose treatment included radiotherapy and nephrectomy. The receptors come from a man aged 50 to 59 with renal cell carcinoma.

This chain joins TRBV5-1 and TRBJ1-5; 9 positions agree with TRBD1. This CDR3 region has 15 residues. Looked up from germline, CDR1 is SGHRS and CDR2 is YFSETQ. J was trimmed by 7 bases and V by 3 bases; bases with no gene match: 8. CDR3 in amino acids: CASSWGTGTGQPQHF. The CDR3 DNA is TGCGCCAGCAGCTGGGGGACAGGGACGGGGCAGCCCCAGCATTTT.

CDR3 amino acids: CASSDPRAGEYGQQYF. CDR3 DNA sequence: TGCGCCAGCAGTGACCCGCGGGCAGGGGAGTACGGACAGCAGTACTTC. The V and J genes are TRBV10-1 and TRBJ2-7; the D gene is possibly TRBD1 (6 bases). The CDR3 contains 16 residues. The germline V gene has CDR1 WNHNN and CDR2 SYGVQD (reference sequence). V was shortened by 3 bases and J by 8 bases, with 23 bases between the two germline ends.

The CDR3, as DNA: TGCGCCAGCAGCCAAGATTTAACAGGGTTTGGAAACGAGCAGTACTTC. As protein: CASSQDLTGFGNEQYF. V gene TRBV4-3 combines with J gene TRBJ2-7; tentatively, D is TRBD1 (6 bases). The germline V gene has CDR1 LGHNA and CDR2 YSLEER. The CDR3 is 16 amino acids. V lost 0 bases and J 5 bases, leaving 17 bases between the germline ends.

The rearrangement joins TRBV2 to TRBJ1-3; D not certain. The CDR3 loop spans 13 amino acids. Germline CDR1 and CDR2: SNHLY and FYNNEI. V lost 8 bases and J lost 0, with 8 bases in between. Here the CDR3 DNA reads TGTGCCAGCCGGGATAGCTCTGGAAACACCATATATTTT. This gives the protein CASRDSSGNTIYF.